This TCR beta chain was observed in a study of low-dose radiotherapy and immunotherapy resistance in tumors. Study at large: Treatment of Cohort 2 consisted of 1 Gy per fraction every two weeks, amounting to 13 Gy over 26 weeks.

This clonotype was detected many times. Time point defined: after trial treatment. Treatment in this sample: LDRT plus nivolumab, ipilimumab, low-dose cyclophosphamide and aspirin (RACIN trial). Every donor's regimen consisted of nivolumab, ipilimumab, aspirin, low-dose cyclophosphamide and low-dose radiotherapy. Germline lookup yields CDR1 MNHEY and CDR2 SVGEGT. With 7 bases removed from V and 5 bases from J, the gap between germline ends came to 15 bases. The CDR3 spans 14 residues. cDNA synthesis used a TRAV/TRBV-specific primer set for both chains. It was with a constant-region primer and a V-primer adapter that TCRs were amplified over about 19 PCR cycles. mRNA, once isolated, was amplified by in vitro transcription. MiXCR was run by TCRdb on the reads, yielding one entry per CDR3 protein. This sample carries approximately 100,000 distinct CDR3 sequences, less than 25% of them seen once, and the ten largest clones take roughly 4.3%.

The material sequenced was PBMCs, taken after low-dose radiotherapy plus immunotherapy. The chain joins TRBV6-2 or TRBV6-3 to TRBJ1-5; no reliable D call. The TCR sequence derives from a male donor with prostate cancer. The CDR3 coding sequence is TGTGCCAGCAAGGGCGCGAACCGAGATCAGCCCCAGCATTTT. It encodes CASKGANRDQPQHF.